A selection of T cell receptor beta chains follows, all from one sample in a study of cytomegalovirus exposure and HLA in healthy donors. The assay was immunoSEQ multiplex PCR, and TCRdb's table has in-frame clones only and misses some. The table has about 97,000 clones, around 78% seen once. The specimen sequenced was PBMCs. These receptors were taken from a man in his forties in good health and CMV-seronegative. Each CDR3 is given with its conserved first and last residue. A D gene is named only where the DNA matches it firmly. A row's size may be missing; if present it is once, few, many or a size class.

D gene: TRBD1; clone size: .; J gene: TRBJ1-6; V gene: TRBV5-1; CDR3 DNA: TGCGCCAGCCGAACAGGGGCCAATGATTCACCCCTCCACTTT; CDR3 protein: CASRTGANDSPLHF
D gene: .; clone size: .; J gene: TRBJ1-2; V gene: TRBV2; CDR3 DNA: TGTGCCAGCAGTGGGGAGGACTATGGCTACACCTTC; CDR3 protein: CASSGEDYGYTF
D gene: .; clone size: .; J gene: TRBJ2-7; V gene: TRBV6-1; CDR3 DNA: TGTGCCAGCAGTGAAGACGATCCCAGGGGCTACGAGCAGTACTTC; CDR3 protein: CASSEDDPRGYEQYF
D gene: TRBD1; clone size: .; J gene: TRBJ2-7; V gene: TRBV6-7; CDR3 DNA: TGTGCCAGCAGTTTCCCCGACAGGGGGTTTCCCTACGAGCAGTACTTC; CDR3 protein: CASSFPDRGFPYEQYF
D gene: .; clone size: .; J gene: TRBJ1-6; V gene: TRBV30; CDR3 DNA: TGTGCCTGGAGTGTACGGGGGAATTCACCCCTCCACTTT; CDR3 protein: CAWSVRGNSPLHF
D gene: .; clone size: .; J gene: TRBJ1-5; V gene: TRBV19; CDR3 DNA: TGTGCCAGTAGTATAATTCGACAGAACAATCAGCCCCAGCATTTT; CDR3 protein: CASSIIRQNNQPQHF
D gene: .; clone size: .; J gene: TRBJ1-2; V gene: TRBV7-9; CDR3 DNA: TGTGCCAGCAGCCTACAGGGTCGCGGCTACACCTTC; CDR3 protein: CASSLQGRGYTF
D gene: TRBD1; clone size: .; J gene: TRBJ2-5; V gene: TRBV30; CDR3 DNA: TGTGCCTGGAGCCGGGACAGGGGTATGGGTCGAGAGACCCAGTACTTC; CDR3 protein: CAWSRDRGMGRETQYF
D gene: TRBD1; clone size: .; J gene: TRBJ1-1; V gene: TRBV29-1; CDR3 DNA: TGCAGCGTCTGGACAGGGGAAGCTTTCTTT; CDR3 protein: CSVWTGEAFF
D gene: TRBD2; clone size: few; J gene: TRBJ2-3; V gene: TRBV10-3; CDR3 DNA: TGTGCCATCAGTCCTAGCGGGGGGGCCTCAGATACGCAGTATTTT; CDR3 protein: CAISPSGGASDTQYF
D gene: .; clone size: .; J gene: TRBJ1-2; V gene: TRBV19; CDR3 DNA: TGTGCCAGTAGTATAGCAGGGGAAAGGAGCTATGGCTACACCTTC; CDR3 protein: CASSIAGERSYGYTF
D gene: .; clone size: .; J gene: TRBJ1-2; V gene: TRBV25-1; CDR3 DNA: TGTGCCAGCAGGGCGGAAGGGACTCCATATGGCTACACCTTC; CDR3 protein: CASRAEGTPYGYTF
D gene: TRBD1; clone size: .; J gene: TRBJ2-7; V gene: TRBV13; CDR3 DNA: TGTGCCAGCAGCCTAGGGACAGGGACCTACGAGCAGTACTTC; CDR3 protein: CASSLGTGTYEQYF
D gene: .; clone size: .; J gene: TRBJ1-4; V gene: TRBV4-1; CDR3 DNA: TGCGCCAGCAGCCAGCTCTTGACAGCCCAAAATGAAAAACTGTTTTTT; CDR3 protein: CASSQLLTAQNEKLFF
D gene: .; clone size: once; J gene: TRBJ2-2; V gene: TRBV7-9; CDR3 DNA: TGTGCCAGCAGCTCTGCTAGGGGCGCCGGGGAGCTGTTTTTT; CDR3 protein: CASSSARGAGELFF
D gene: TRBD2; clone size: .; J gene: TRBJ2-3; V gene: TRBV7-3; CDR3 DNA: TGTGCCAGCAGCCCGACTAGCGGGGGCCGCACAGATACGCAGTATTTT; CDR3 protein: CASSPTSGGRTDTQYF
D gene: .; clone size: .; J gene: TRBJ2-4; V gene: TRBV2; CDR3 DNA: TGTGCCAGCAAGTACGGGATCGGGGACATTCAGTACTTC; CDR3 protein: CASKYGIGDIQYF